The T cell receptor beta chain under discussion was sequenced for a study of cytomegalovirus exposure and HLA in healthy donors. Study-wide findings and caveats: Later analysis reportedly placed an Asian-associated ancestry cluster below the roughly 680-donor mean in N-insertions. Among the sequence variants, a highly shared cluster was likely an artifact of sequencing. Several top significant clusters appeared, in a later analysis, to be linked to common viral pathogens. Most TCR beta V segments were productive about 87% or about 30% of the time in an earlier analysis.

Regarding this clone: No antigen is known for it.

It was with 60 Vbeta and 13 Jbeta primers that the PCR ran. The method was immunoSEQ multiplex PCR; TCRdb's version includes in-frame clones alone and lacks a portion of them. The sample has about 35,000 clones; 85% to 95% are singletons. The TCR sequence derives from a woman under 30 in good health and CMV-seronegative. Material for sequencing was PBMCs.

The DNA for the CDR3 is TGTGCCAGCAGTTTATGGCCAGCGGGTAGCACAGATACGCAGTATTTT. It codes for CASSLWPAGSTDTQYF. The J gene is TRBJ2-3, the V gene TRBV27; a possible D gene is TRBD2 (6 bases). Trimming pared 1 base from V and 0 bases from J, leaving 11 bases between. Germline assignment: CDR1 MNHEY and CDR2 SMNVEV (reference sequence). This CDR3 contains 16 residues.